Described below is a single T cell receptor (beta chain) sequence and its context. This specimen belongs to a study of cytomegalovirus exposure and HLA in healthy donors. At the level of the study: As an earlier analysis found, roughly 170 million T cells yielded approximately 100 million unique TCR beta sequences. In an early release, HLA-typed donors contributed some 80 million unique TCR sequences.

There are 16 residues in the CDR3. Germline-derived CDR1 and CDR2 are SGHTS and YDEGEE. J lost 0 bases, V lost 3 bases, and 7 bases had no gene match. The primer mix had 60 Vbeta and 13 Jbeta primers. In the authors' workflow: A later analysis tallied approximately 80 million unique TCR beta chains, approximately 10 million of them shared. The assay was immunoSEQ multiplex PCR, and TCRdb's table has in-frame clones only and misses some. The V and J calls and clone size were taken over from that table, and D and trimming were inferred from the DNA. In all, the sample yields about 210,000 clones. The chain links TRBV5-8 to TRBJ2-3; 7 nucleotides agree with TRBD2. This sequence was found in a woman in her thirties in good health and CMV-seropositive. Sample: PBMCs. This chain's CDR3 is CASSSISGNSTDTQYF. The CDR3 DNA is TGTGCCAGCAGCTCCATAAGCGGGAACAGCACAGATACGCAGTATTTT.